The clone carrying this T cell receptor (beta chain) has just one count. V was pared by 5 bases and J by 0 bases, with 13 bases between. CDR3 length: 15 amino acids. Next came a second PCR, run for about 6 to 12 cycles, which used a sample-barcoded 5' primer along with a J-beta primer mix. Unique molecular identifiers of 12 random nucleotides labeled each cDNA. From the 5' RACE reads, TCRdb called clonotypes with MiXCR, one entry per CDR3 protein. This table holds about 1.7 million distinct CDR3 sequences, roughly 27% found once. This sample was included in a study of blood T cells in healthy people across ages. Each donor gave about 9.3 milliliters of peripheral blood.

The clonotype was recovered from a woman aged 25 to 39 in good health. The source material was blood. V usage is TRBV12-3 or TRBV12-4 and J usage is TRBJ1-1; D unresolved. CDR3 coding DNA: TGTGCCAGCAGTCCCTGGGAGCCCCTGAACACTGAAGCTTTCTTT. Translated, it gives CASSPWEPLNTEAFF.